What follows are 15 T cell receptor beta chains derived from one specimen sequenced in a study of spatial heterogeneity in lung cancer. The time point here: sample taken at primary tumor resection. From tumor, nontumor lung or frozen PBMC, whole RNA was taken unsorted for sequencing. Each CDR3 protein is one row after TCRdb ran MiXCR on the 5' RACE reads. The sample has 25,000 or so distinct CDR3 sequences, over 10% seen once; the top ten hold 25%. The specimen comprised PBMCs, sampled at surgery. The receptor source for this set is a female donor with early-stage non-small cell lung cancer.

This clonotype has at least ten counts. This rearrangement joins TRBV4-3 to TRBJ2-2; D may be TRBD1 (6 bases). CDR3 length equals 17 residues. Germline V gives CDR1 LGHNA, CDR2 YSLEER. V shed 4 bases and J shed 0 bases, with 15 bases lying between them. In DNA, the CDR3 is TGCGCCAGCAGCCCAAGGGGGACGCCCGCGAACACCGGGGAGCTGTTTTTT. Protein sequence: CASSPRGTPANTGELFF.

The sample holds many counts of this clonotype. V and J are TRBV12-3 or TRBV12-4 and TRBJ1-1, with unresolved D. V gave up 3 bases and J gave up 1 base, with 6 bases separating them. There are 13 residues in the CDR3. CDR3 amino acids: CASSFQQNTEAFF. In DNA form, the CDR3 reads TGTGCCAGCAGTTTCCAGCAGAACACTGAAGCTTTCTTT.

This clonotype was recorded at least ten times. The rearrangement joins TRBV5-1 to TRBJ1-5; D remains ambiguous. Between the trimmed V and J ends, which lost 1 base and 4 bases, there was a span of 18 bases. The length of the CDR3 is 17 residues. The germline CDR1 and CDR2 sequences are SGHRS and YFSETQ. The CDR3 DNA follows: TGCGCCAGCAGCTTGAGGGTTGAGAGGAACCTAAATCAGCCCCAGCATTTT. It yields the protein CASSLRVERNLNQPQHF.

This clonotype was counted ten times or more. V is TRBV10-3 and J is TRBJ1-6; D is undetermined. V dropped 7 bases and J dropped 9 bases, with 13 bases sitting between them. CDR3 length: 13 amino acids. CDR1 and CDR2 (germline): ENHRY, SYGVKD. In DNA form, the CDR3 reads TGTGCCATCAATTGGGCCTTAGGTTCACCCCTCCACTTT. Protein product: CAINWALGSPLHF.

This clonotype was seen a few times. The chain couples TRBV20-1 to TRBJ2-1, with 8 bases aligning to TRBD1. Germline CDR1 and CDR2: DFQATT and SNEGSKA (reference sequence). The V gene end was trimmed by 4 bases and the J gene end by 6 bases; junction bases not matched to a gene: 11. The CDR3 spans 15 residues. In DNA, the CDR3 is TGCAGTGCTACCAACCCCGGGACAGGCCGCAATGAGCAGTTCTTC. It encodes CSATNPGTGRNEQFF.

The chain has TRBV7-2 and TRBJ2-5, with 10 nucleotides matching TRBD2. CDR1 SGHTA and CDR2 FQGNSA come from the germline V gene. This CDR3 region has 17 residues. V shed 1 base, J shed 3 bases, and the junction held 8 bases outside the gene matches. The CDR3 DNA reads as TGTGCCAGCAGCTTAGTGGCCGGGACTAGCGCAAAAGAGACCCAGTACTTC. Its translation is CASSLVAGTSAKETQYF.

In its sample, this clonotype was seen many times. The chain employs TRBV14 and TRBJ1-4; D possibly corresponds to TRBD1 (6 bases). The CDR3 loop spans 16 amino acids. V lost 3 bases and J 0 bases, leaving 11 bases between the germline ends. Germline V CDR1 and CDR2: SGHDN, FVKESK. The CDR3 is CASSQSDSPTNEKLFF. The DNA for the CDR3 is TGTGCCAGCAGCCAGTCGGACAGTCCAACTAATGAAAAACTGTTTTTT. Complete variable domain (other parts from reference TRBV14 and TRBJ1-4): EAGVTQFPSHSVIEKGQTVTLRCDPISGHDNLYWYRRVMGKEIKFLLHFVKESKQDESGMPNNRFLAERTGGTYSTLKVQPAELEDSGVYFCASSQSDSPTNEKLFFGSGTQLSVL.

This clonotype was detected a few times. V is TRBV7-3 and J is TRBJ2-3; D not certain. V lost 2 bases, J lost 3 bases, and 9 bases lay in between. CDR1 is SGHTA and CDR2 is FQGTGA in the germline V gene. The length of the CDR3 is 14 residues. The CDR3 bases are TGTGCCAGCAGCTTATCTCCAGGAACAGATACGCAGTATTTT. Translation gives CASSLSPGTDTQYF.

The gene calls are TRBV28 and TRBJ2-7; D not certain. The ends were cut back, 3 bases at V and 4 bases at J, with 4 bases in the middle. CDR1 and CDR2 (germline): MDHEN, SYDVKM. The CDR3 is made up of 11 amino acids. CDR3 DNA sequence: TGTGCCAGCAGTTTGGGTTACGAGCAGTACTTC. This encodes CASSLGYEQYF.

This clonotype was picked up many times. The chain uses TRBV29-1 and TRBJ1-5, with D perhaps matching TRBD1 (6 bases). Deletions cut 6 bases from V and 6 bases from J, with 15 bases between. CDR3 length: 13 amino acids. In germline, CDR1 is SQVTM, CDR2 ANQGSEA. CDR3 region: CSVTSGVGQPQHF. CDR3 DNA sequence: TGCAGCGTAACTTCAGGGGTGGGTCAGCCCCAGCATTTT.

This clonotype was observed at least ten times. Here the CDR3 reads CAAGENGSYNEQFF. DNA of the CDR3: TGTGCGGCGGGAGAGAATGGCTCCTACAATGAGCAGTTCTTC. This chain joins TRBV27 and TRBJ2-1; TRBD2 matches at 7 bases. The CDR3 covers 14 residues. Germline CDR1 is MNHEY and CDR2 is SMNVEV (reference sequence).

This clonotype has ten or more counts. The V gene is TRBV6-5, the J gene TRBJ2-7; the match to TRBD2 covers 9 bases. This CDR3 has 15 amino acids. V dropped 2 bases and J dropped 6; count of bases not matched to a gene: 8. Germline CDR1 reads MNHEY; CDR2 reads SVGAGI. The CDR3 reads CASSYGGGAGGEQYF. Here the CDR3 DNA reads TGTGCCAGCAGTTACGGCGGGGGGGCCGGCGGCGAGCAGTACTTC.

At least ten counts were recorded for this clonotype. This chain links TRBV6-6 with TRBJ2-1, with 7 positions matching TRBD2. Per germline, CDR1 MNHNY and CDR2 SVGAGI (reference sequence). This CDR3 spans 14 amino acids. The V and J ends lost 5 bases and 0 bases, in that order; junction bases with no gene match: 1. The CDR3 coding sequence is TGTGCCAGCAGTCGCGGGAGCTCCTACAATGAGCAGTTCTTC. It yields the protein CASSRGSSYNEQFF.

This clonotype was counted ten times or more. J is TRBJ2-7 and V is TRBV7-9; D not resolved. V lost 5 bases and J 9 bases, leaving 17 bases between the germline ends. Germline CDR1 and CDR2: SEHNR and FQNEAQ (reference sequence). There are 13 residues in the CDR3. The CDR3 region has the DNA TGTGCCAGCAGCACCTTCGGGTCCACCTCGCAGTACTTC. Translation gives CASSTFGSTSQYF.

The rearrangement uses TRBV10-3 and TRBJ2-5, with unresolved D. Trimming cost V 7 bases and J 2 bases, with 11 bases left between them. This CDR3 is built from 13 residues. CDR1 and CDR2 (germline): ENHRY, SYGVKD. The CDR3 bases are TGTGCCATCAAAGAACGACAACAAGAGACCCAGTACTTC. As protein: CAIKERQQETQYF.